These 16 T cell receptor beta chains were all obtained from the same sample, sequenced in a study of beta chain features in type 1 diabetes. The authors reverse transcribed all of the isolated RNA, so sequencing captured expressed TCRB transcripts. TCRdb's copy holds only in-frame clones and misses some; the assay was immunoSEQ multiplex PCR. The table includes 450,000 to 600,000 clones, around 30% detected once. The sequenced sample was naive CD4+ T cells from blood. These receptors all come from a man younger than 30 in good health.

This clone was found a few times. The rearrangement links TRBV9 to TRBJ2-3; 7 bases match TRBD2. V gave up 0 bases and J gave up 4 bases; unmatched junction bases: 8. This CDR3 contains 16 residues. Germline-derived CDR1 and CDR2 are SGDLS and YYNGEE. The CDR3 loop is CASSVVGGGPPDTQYF. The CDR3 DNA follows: TGTGCCAGCAGCGTAGTTGGGGGAGGGCCCCCAGATACGCAGTATTTT.

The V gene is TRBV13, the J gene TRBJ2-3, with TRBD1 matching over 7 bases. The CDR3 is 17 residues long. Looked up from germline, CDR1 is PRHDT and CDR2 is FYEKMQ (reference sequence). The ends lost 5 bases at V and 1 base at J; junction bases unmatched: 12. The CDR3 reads CASSTETGSGGTDTQYF. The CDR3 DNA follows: TGTGCCAGCAGCACCGAGACAGGGAGTGGTGGCACAGATACGCAGTATTTT.

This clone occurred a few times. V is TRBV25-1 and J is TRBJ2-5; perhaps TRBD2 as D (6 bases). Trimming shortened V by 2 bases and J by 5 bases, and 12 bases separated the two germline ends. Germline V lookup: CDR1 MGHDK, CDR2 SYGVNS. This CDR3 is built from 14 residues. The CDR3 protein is CASSERAGGETQYF. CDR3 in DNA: TGTGCCAGCAGTGAAAGAGCCGGAGGGGAGACCCAGTACTTC.

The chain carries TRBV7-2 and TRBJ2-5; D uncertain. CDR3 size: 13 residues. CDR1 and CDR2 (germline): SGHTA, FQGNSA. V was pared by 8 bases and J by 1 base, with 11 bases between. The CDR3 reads CASQTAVQETQYF. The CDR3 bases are TGTGCCAGCCAGACGGCGGTCCAAGAGACCCAGTACTTC.

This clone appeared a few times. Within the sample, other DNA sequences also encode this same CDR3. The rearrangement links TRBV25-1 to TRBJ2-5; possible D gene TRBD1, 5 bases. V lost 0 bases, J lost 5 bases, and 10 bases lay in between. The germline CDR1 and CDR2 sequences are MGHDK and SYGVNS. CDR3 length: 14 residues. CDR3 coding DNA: TGTGCCAGCAGTGAATATGGATCAGGGGAGACCCAGTACTTC. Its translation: CASSEYGSGETQYF.

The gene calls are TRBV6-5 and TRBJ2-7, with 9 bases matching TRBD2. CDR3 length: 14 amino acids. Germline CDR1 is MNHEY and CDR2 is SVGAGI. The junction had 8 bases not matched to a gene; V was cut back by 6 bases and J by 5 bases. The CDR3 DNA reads TGTGCCAGCAGACCAGCGGGAGGTTCCCACGAGCAGTACTTC. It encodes CASRPAGGSHEQYF.

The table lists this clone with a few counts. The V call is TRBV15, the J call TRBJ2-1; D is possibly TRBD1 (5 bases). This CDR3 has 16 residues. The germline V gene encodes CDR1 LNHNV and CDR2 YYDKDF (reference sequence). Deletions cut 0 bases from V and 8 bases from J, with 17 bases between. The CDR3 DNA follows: TGTGCCACCAGCAGAGAATCCAGGGTCCTCCTCGATGAGCAGTTCTTC. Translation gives CATSRESRVLLDEQFF.

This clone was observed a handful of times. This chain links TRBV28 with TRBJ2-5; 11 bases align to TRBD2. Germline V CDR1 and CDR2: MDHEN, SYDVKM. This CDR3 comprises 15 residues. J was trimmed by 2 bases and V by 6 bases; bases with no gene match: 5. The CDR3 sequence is CASSKGLAAQETQYF. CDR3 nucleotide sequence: TGTGCCAGCAGCAAGGGACTAGCGGCTCAAGAGACCCAGTACTTC. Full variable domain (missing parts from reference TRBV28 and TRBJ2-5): DVKVTQSSRYLVKRTGEKVFLECVQDMDHENMFWYRQDPGLGLRLIYFSYDVKMKEKGDIPEGYSVSREKKERFSLILESASTNQTSMYLCASSKGLAAQETQYFGPGTRLLVL.

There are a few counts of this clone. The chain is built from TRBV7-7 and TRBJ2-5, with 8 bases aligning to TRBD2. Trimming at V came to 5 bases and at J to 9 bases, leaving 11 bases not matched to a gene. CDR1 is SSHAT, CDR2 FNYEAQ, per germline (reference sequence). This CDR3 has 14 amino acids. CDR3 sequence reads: CASSPSGGVWAQYF. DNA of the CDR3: TGTGCCAGCAGCCCCTCCGGGGGGGTTTGGGCCCAGTACTTC. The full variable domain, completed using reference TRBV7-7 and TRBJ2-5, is GAGVSQSPRYKVTKRGQDVTLRCDPISSHATLYWYQQALGQGPEFLTYFNYEAQPDKSGLPSDRFSAERPEGSISTLTIQRTEQRDSAMYRCASSPSGGVWAQYFGPGTRLLVL.

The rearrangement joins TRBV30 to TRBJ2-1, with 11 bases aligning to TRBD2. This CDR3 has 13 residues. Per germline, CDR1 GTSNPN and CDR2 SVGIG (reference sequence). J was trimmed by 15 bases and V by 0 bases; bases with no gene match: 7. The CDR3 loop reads CAWSVRGTSGMFF. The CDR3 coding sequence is TGTGCCTGGAGTGTACGAGGGACTAGCGGTATGTTCTTC.

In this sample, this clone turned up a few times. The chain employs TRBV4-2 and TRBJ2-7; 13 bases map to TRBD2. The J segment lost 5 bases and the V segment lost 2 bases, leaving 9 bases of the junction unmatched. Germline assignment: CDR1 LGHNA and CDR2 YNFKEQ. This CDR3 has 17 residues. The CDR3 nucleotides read TGTGCCAGCAGCCAAAGGACTAGCGGGAGTGTCCAGCACGAGCAGTACTTC. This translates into CASSQRTSGSVQHEQYF.

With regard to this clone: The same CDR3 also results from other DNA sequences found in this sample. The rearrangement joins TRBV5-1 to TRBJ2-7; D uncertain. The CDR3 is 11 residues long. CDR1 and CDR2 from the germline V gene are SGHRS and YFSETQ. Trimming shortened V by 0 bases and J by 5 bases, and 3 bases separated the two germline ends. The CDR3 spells CASSLGDEQYF. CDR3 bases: TGCGCCAGCAGCTTGGGTGACGAGCAGTACTTC.

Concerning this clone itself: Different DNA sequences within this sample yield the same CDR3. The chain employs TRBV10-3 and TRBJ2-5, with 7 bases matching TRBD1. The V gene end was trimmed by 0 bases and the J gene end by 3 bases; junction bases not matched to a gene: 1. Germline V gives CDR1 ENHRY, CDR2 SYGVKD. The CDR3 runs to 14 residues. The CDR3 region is CAISESGTEETQYF. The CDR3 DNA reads TGTGCCATCAGTGAGTCGGGGACAGAAGAGACCCAGTACTTC.

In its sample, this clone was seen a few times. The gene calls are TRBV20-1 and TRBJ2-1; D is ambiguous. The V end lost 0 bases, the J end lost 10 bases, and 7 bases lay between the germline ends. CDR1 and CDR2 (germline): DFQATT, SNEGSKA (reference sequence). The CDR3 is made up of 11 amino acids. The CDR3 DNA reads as TGCAGTGCTAGAGATATGGGGGAGCAGTTCTTC. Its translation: CSARDMGEQFF.

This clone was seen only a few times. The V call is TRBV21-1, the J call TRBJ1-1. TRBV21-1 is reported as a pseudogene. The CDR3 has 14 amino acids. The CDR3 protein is CASDRDWQGFEAFF. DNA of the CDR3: TGTGCCAGCGACCGGGACTGGCAGGGATTTGAAGCTTTCTTT.

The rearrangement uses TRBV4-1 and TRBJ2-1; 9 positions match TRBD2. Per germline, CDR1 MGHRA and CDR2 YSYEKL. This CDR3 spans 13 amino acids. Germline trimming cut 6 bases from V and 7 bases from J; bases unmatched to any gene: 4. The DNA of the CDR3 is TGCGCCAGCAGGGCTAGCGGGAATAATGAGCAGTTCTTC. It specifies CASRASGNNEQFF.